The 12 T cell receptor beta chains in this list originate from one sample, sequenced in a study of neurological immune-mediated disorders. A single record per CDR3 protein comes from TCRdb applying MiXCR to the 5' RACE reads. Of around 15,000 distinct CDR3 sequences listed, 9% are singletons. The sequenced sample was CD8+ T cells from blood. The receptors here all came from a man in his forties or fifties in good health.

This clonotype has a handful of counts. The chain employs TRBV5-1 and TRBJ2-2, with D unresolved. The CDR3 length is 14 residues. Germline V gene sequence: CDR1 SGHRS, CDR2 YFSETQ. V gave up 4 bases and J gave up 4 bases, with 11 bases separating them. The chain's CDR3 is CASSPNVPTGELFF. The CDR3, as DNA: TGCGCCAGCAGCCCCAATGTTCCCACCGGGGAGCTGTTTTTT.

This clonotype was picked up many times. The J gene is TRBJ2-5, the V gene TRBV5-6; TRBD2 matches 7 bases. Looked up from germline, CDR1 is SGHDT and CDR2 is YYEEEE. J was trimmed by 2 bases and V by 0 bases; bases with no gene match: 4. This CDR3 spans 15 amino acids. The CDR3 loop is CASSLGLAVQETQYF. The CDR3 DNA follows: TGTGCCAGCAGCTTGGGCCTAGCGGTACAAGAGACCCAGTACTTC.

This clonotype was detected ten times or more. The chain joins TRBV20-1 to TRBJ2-3, with 15 bases that match TRBD2. This CDR3 region has 18 residues. Trimming cost V 2 bases and J 6 bases; bases outside gene matches: 12. CDR1 is DFQATT, CDR2 SNEGSKA, per germline (reference sequence). CDR3 in amino acids: CSARKGLAGGHLYDTQYF. As DNA, the CDR3 is TGCAGTGCTAGAAAGGGACTAGCGGGAGGCCACCTATATGATACGCAGTATTTT.

Many counts were recorded for this clonotype. The V and J genes are TRBV5-1 and TRBJ2-1; D gene unclear. The CDR3 is 13 residues long. Germline CDR1 and CDR2: SGHRS and YFSETQ. V lost 0 bases to trimming and J lost 3 bases, with 4 bases between them. The CDR3 DNA is TGCGCCAGCAGCTTGGAGGACTACAATGAGCAGTTCTTC. Translation gives CASSLEDYNEQFF.

In this sample, this clonotype turned up many times. This chain joins TRBV18 and TRBJ2-2; perhaps TRBD2 as D (5 bases). Germline CDR1 KGHSH, CDR2 LQKENI. This CDR3 region has 17 residues. V lost 0 bases, J lost 1 base, and 12 bases lay in between. CDR3 protein: CASSPPYIRENTGELFF. As DNA, the CDR3 is TGTGCCAGCTCACCACCCTACATACGGGAGAACACCGGGGAGCTGTTTTTT.

This clonotype was detected many times. The chain has TRBV3-1 and TRBJ2-1; D is unclear. Germline values: CDR1 LGHDT, CDR2 YNNKEL (reference sequence). Trimming left V 4 bases short and J 8 bases short, with 12 bases between. The CDR3 spans 13 residues. DNA for the CDR3: TGTGCCAGCAGCCCCCCGGGTGCGGATGAGCAGTTCTTC. The encoded protein is CASSPPGADEQFF.

This clonotype was observed many times. V is TRBV5-1 and J is TRBJ2-3, with 14 nucleotides matching TRBD2. The CDR3 length is 16 residues. With 1 base clipped from V and 4 bases from J, the junction kept 2 bases outside the gene matches. Germline V gives CDR1 SGHRS, CDR2 YFSETQ. CDR3 sequence: CASSLWGLAGADTQYF. Here the CDR3 DNA reads TGCGCCAGCAGCTTGTGGGGACTAGCGGGAGCAGATACGCAGTATTTT.

Ten or more counts support this clonotype. This chain connects TRBV2 to TRBJ2-7; tentatively, D is TRBD1 (6 bases). The germline gives CDR1 SNHLY, CDR2 FYNNEI. This CDR3 contains 15 residues. V was pared by 6 bases and J by 3 bases, with 18 bases between. The CDR3 reads CASSAWGQEIYEQYF. The CDR3 DNA follows: TGTGCCAGCAGCGCCTGGGGACAAGAGATCTACGAGCAGTACTTC.

This clonotype was observed at least ten times. The CDR3 region is CSARGNTEAFF. Here the CDR3 DNA reads TGCAGTGCACGGGGGAACACTGAAGCTTTCTTT. This rearrangement joins TRBV20-1 to TRBJ1-1; D not certain. The germline V gene has CDR1 DFQATT and CDR2 SNEGSKA (reference sequence). CDR3 length: 11 residues. V was pared by 6 bases and J by 1 base, with 6 bases between.

Many counts were recorded for this clonotype. J is TRBJ2-3 and V is TRBV30; TRBD1 agrees at 9 bases. Germline CDR1 is GTSNPN and CDR2 is SVGIG (reference sequence). This CDR3 region has 15 residues. V gave up 2 bases and J gave up 2 bases; unmatched junction bases: 5. The CDR3 spells CAWSPGQGYTDTQYF. The DNA for the CDR3 is TGTGCCTGGAGTCCGGGACAGGGATACACAGATACGCAGTATTTT.

Many counts were recorded for this clonotype. This rearrangement joins TRBV28 to TRBJ2-7, with D maybe TRBD2 (7 bases). The CDR3 is made up of 15 amino acids. The germline V and J ends were trimmed by 3 bases and 3 bases, with 15 bases remaining between them. In germline, CDR1 is MDHEN, CDR2 SYDVKM. CDR3 in DNA: TGTGCCAGCAGTTTTGGGGGGAGGGGGGACTACGAGCAGTACTTC. Translation gives CASSFGGRGDYEQYF.

The table lists this clonotype with many counts. The CDR3 protein is CSARDWGLARETQYF. The CDR3 region has the DNA TGCAGTGCTAGAGATTGGGGACTAGCGAGAGAGACCCAGTACTTC. This chain joins TRBV20-1 and TRBJ2-5, with TRBD2 matching over 10 bases. The CDR3 consists of 15 residues. Germline values: CDR1 DFQATT, CDR2 SNEGSKA (reference sequence). Trimming removed 0 bases from V and 4 bases from J; junction bases left unmatched: 5.